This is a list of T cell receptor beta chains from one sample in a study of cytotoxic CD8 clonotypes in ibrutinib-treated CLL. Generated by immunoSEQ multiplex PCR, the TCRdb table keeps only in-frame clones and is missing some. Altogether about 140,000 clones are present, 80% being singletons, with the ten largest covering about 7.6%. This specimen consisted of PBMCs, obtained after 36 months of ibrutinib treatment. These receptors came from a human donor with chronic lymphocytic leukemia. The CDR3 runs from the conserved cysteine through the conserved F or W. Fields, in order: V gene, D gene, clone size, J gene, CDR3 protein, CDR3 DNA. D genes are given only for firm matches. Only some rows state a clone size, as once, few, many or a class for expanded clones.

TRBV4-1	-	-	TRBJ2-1	CASSQVVRGSYNEQFF	TGCGCCAGCAGCCAAGTTGTCAGGGGATCCTACAATGAGCAGTTCTTC
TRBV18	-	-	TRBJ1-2	CASSPPSKGNYGYTF	TGTGCCAGCTCACCGCCATCTAAGGGAAACTATGGCTACACCTTC
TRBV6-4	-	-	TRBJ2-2	CASSVDRGRNTGELFF	TGTGCCAGCAGTGTGGATAGAGGGAGGAACACCGGGGAGCTGTTTTTT
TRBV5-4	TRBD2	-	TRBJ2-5	CASSLMTSGAYQETQYF	TGTGCCAGCAGCTTGATGACTAGCGGGGCGTACCAAGAGACCCAGTACTTC
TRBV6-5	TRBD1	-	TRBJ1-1	CASSYATGEAEAFF	TGTGCCAGCAGTTACGCCACAGGGGAGGCTGAAGCTTTCTTT
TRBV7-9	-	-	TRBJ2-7	CASSFGTHSYEQYF	TGTGCCAGCAGCTTCGGGACACACTCCTACGAGCAGTACTTC
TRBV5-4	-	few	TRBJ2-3	CASSKWSTDTQYF	TGTGCCAGCAGTAAATGGAGCACAGATACGCAGTATTTT
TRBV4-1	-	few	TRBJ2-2	CASSLSGAETGELFF	TGCGCCAGCAGCCTCTCGGGGGCCGAGACCGGGGAGCTGTTTTTT
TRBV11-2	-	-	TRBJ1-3	CASSAGTVSGNTIYF	TGTGCCAGCAGCGCCGGGACCGTCTCTGGAAACACCATATATTTT
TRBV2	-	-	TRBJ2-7	CASTLTGIEQYF	TGTGCCAGCACTTTAACAGGGATCGAGCAGTACTTC
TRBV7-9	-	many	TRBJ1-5	CASRLDSPQPQHF	TGTGCCAGCAGACTAGACAGCCCTCAGCCCCAGCATTTT
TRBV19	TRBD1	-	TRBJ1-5	CATQSRDRVSQPQHF	TGTGCCACCCAATCCCGGGACAGGGTTTCTCAGCCCCAGCATTTT
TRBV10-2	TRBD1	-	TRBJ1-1	CASSDRQGSTEAFF	TGCGCCAGCAGTGACAGACAGGGAAGCACTGAAGCTTTCTTT
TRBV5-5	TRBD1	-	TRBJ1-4	CASSIDRDRVLFF	TGTGCCAGCAGCATTGACCGGGACAGGGTCCTGTTTTTT
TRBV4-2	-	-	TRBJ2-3	CASSQASVGYFSTDTQYF	TGTGCCAGCAGCCAAGCCTCAGTCGGCTACTTTAGCACAGATACGCAGTATTTT
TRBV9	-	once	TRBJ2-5	CASSVEGFGETQYF	TGTGCCAGCAGCGTAGAGGGGTTCGGGGAGACCCAGTACTTC
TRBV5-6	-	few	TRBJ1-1	CASSLKGSAEAFF	TGTGCCAGCAGCTTGAAAGGGTCGGCTGAAGCTTTCTTT
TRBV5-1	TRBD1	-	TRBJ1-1	CASTARAGGFTEAFF	TGCGCCAGCACAGCCCGCGCAGGGGGGTTCACTGAAGCTTTCTTT
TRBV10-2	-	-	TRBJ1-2	CASSESQGFYGYTF	TGCGCCAGCAGTGAATCGCAGGGGTTCTATGGCTACACCTTC
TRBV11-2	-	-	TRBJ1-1	CASRKDPLNTEAFF	TGTGCCAGCAGAAAGGACCCGTTGAACACTGAAGCTTTCTTT
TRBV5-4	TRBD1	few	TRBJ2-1	CASSLGTGYNEQFF	TGTGCCAGCAGCCTCGGGACAGGGTACAATGAGCAGTTCTTC
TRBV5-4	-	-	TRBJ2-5	CASTLQETQYF	TGTGCCAGCACCTTGCAAGAGACCCAGTACTTC
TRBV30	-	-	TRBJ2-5	CAWNEDSVKKTQYF	TGTGCCTGGAACGAGGACTCGGTAAAAAAGACCCAGTACTTC
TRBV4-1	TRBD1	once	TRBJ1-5	CASSQGQGRGHQPQHF	TGCGCCAGCAGCCAAGGTCAGGGCAGGGGGCATCAGCCCCAGCATTTT
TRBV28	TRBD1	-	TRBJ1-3	CAIAGTGGIRSGNTIYF	TGTGCCATTGCCGGGACAGGAGGAATCCGCTCTGGAAACACCATATATTTT
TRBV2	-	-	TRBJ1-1	CASSELLGSRAFF	TGTGCCAGCAGTGAGTTATTGGGTAGTAGAGCTTTCTTT
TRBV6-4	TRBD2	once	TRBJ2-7	CASSPHGGGYEQYF	TGTGCCAGCAGCCCCCACGGGGGAGGGTACGAGCAGTACTTC
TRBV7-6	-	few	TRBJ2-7	CASSFTGDEQYF	TGTGCCAGCAGCTTTACAGGTGACGAGCAGTACTTC
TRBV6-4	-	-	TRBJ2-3	CAITRTDTQYF	TGTGCCATCACTCGCACAGATACGCAGTATTTT
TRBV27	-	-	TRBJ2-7	CASSWGRGGSVHEQYF	TGTGCCAGCAGTTGGGGCCGTGGGGGCAGTGTACACGAGCAGTACTTC
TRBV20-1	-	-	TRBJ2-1	CSATIGEQFF	TGCAGTGCCACCATTGGTGAGCAGTTCTTC
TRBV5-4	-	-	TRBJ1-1	CASSWGGLNTEAFF	TGTGCCAGCAGCTGGGGGGGTCTGAACACTGAAGCTTTCTTT
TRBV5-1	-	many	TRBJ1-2	CASSLVGDLNYGYTF	TGCGCCAGCAGCTTGGTAGGAGATTTAAACTATGGCTACACCTTC
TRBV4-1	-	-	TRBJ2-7	CASSQAGLHEQYF	TGCGCCAGCAGCCAAGCAGGGTTGCACGAGCAGTACTTC
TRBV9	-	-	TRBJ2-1	CASSLDNEQFF	TGTGCCAGCAGCTTAGACAATGAGCAGTTCTTC
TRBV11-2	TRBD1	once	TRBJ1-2	CASSPRTGTNYGYTF	TGTGCCAGCAGCCCCCGGACAGGGACTAACTATGGCTACACCTTC
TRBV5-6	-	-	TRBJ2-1	CASSLGTIRSEQFF	TGTGCCAGCAGCTTGGGGACTATCAGGTCTGAGCAGTTCTTC
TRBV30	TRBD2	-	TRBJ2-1	CAWSDWAGWAREGYNEQFF	TGTGCCTGGAGTGATTGGGCAGGGTGGGCGCGGGAGGGCTACAATGAGCAGTTCTTC
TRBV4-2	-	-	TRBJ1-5	CASSQERYSNQPQHF	TGTGCCAGCAGCCAAGAGAGGTATAGCAATCAGCCCCAGCATTTT
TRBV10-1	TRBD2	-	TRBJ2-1	CASSAGAGLANYNEQFF	TGCGCCAGCAGTGCCGGGGCGGGACTAGCGAACTACAATGAGCAGTTCTTC
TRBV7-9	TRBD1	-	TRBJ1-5	CASSLETGNQPQHF	TGTGCCAGCAGCTTAGAGACAGGGAATCAGCCCCAGCATTTT